Below, 9 T cell receptor beta chains from the same sample are listed, as sequenced in a study of high-grade serous ovarian cancer treatment subgroups. Clones were sequenced by immunoSEQ multiplex PCR, and TCRdb holds only the in-frame ones, with some missing. In the table there are roughly 9,800 clones, around 65% of which are singletons. Tumor samples were obtained before definitive surgery or chemotherapy. Sequenced: tumor tissue. These receptors were taken from a human donor with high-grade serous ovarian cancer.

The rearrangement links TRBV7-3 to TRBJ2-1; D is unclear. V lost 0 bases to trimming and J lost 6 bases, with 9 bases between them. Per germline, CDR1 SGHTA and CDR2 FQGTGA. This CDR3 region has 14 residues. The CDR3 is CASSLTGYPNEQFF. The CDR3 DNA follows: TGTGCCAGCAGCTTAACGGGATACCCCAATGAGCAGTTCTTC.

The genes are TRBV10-3 and TRBJ2-7; 7 bases are a match to TRBD1. The V gene end was trimmed by 9 bases and the J gene end by 3 bases; junction bases not matched to a gene: 5. CDR3 length equals 12 residues. Germline loops: CDR1 ENHRY, CDR2 SYGVKD. The CDR3 DNA is TGTGCCATTTCCGGGACAGTCTACGAGCAGTACTTC. Its translation: CAISGTVYEQYF.

The chain combines TRBV19 with TRBJ1-5; D is unresolved. The germline V gene has CDR1 LNHDA and CDR2 SQIVND (reference sequence). V was clipped by 0 bases and J by 1 base, with 10 bases between them. The CDR3 consists of 16 residues. The CDR3 is CASSIDLGASNQPQHF. The CDR3 DNA reads as TGTGCCAGTAGTATAGATCTCGGAGCGAGCAATCAGCCCCAGCATTTT. The full variable domain, rest sourced from reference TRBV19 and TRBJ1-5, is DGGITQSPKYLFRKEGQNVTLSCEQNLNHDAMYWYRQDPGQGLRLIYYSQIVNDFQKGDIAEGYSVSREKKESFPLTVTSAQKNPTAFYLCASSIDLGASNQPQHFGDGTRLSIL.

The rearrangement uses TRBV30 and TRBJ1-2; D is undetermined. V lost 5 bases and J lost 4, with 5 bases in between. CDR3 length: 10 residues. Germline loops: CDR1 GTSNPN, CDR2 SVGIG (reference sequence). CDR3 coding DNA: TGTGCCTGGTTCGGCTATGGCTACACCTTC. It codes for CAWFGYGYTF.

This chain links TRBV7-2 with TRBJ1-1; 7 nucleotides line up with TRBD1. The CDR3 length is 15 residues. Germline CDR1 is SGHTA and CDR2 is FQGNSA. With 1 base clipped from V and 4 bases from J, the junction kept 6 bases outside the gene matches. Here the CDR3 DNA reads TGTGCCAGCAGCTTAGTCGGCAGGGGGGCCACTGAAGCTTTCTTT. It encodes CASSLVGRGATEAFF.

The chain has TRBV7-8 and TRBJ2-6, with 7 positions matching TRBD2. After removal of 2 bases from V and 13 bases from J, the junction contained 5 bases not matched to a gene. This CDR3 contains 13 residues. Germline CDR1 reads SGHVS; CDR2 reads FQNEAQ. For the CDR3, the DNA is TGTGCCAGCAGCTTACTGGTGGGGGGGGTCCTGACTTTC. It yields the protein CASSLLVGGVLTF. Drawing the rest from reference TRBV7-8 and TRBJ2-6, the complete variable domain is GAGVSQSPRYKVAKRGQDVALRCDPISGHVSLFWYQQALGQGPEFLTYFQNEAQLDKSGLPSDRFFAERPEGSVSTLKIQRTQQEDSAVYLCASSLLVGGVLTFGAGSRLTVL.

The chain joins TRBV7-2 to TRBJ2-5; 7 positions agree with TRBD1. This CDR3 has 13 residues. The V segment lost 6 bases and the J segment 7 bases; nucleotides outside the gene matches: 8. Germline V gives CDR1 SGHTA, CDR2 FQGNSA. CDR3 amino acids: CASSYGRQGTQYF. CDR3 DNA: TGTGCCAGCAGTTATGGTCGACAGGGGACCCAGTACTTC.

This clone has only a few counts. This chain connects TRBV27 to TRBJ2-3, with a weak D call TRBD1 (6 bases). Germline assignment: CDR1 MNHEY and CDR2 SMNVEV (reference sequence). V was shortened by 3 bases and J by 2 bases, with 9 bases between the two germline ends. The length of the CDR3 is 14 residues. The DNA for the CDR3 is TGTGCCAGCAGTTTCACAGGGCCCACAGATACGCAGTATTTT. The encoded protein is CASSFTGPTDTQYF.

This clone was counted a few times. The rearrangement joins TRBV4-3 to TRBJ1-1; a weak D match, TRBD1 (5 bases). The V end lost 5 bases, the J end lost 1 base, and 14 bases lay between the germline ends. In germline, CDR1 is LGHNA, CDR2 YSLEER. There are 15 residues in the CDR3. CDR3 sequence reads: CASSTVGGANTEAFF. The DNA of the CDR3 is TGCGCCAGCAGCACCGTCGGGGGAGCGAACACTGAAGCTTTCTTT.